Listed below are T cell receptor beta chains from one sample, sequenced in a study of shared clonotypes between healthy human individuals. The data were produced by immunoSEQ multiplex PCR, yet TCRdb's version contains in-frame clones alone and is incomplete. The sample lists fewer than 350,000 clones, around nine tenths occurring once. The sample taken for sequencing was memory CD8+ T cells sorted from blood. All receptors come from a man in his late teens or twenties in good health. CDR3s include the opening cysteine and the closing phenylalanine or tryptophan. Clone size is not always given. Where it is, it says once, few, many or a class for expanded clones.

v_gene: TRBV13
j_gene: TRBJ2-7
abundance: -
CDR3aa: CASSGQQSSYEQYF

v_gene: TRBV4-3
j_gene: TRBJ2-4
abundance: -
CDR3aa: CASSQEPSGTHIQYF

v_gene: TRBV7-9
j_gene: TRBJ2-7
abundance: -
CDR3aa: CASSPGTSGSSYEQYF

v_gene: TRBV13
j_gene: TRBJ2-3
abundance: -
CDR3aa: CASSSRGGDSTDTQYF

v_gene: TRBV4-1
j_gene: TRBJ2-2
abundance: -
CDR3aa: CASSQGEGLAGELFF

v_gene: TRBV6-6
j_gene: TRBJ2-1
abundance: -
CDR3aa: CASSYSWGMDNEQFF

v_gene: TRBV5-6
j_gene: TRBJ1-2
abundance: -
CDR3aa: CASSLDWGGYTF

v_gene: TRBV11-2
j_gene: TRBJ2-1
abundance: -
CDR3aa: CASSLAASSYNEQFF

v_gene: TRBV29-1
j_gene: TRBJ1-1
abundance: -
CDR3aa: CSVEGLDTEAFF

v_gene: TRBV7-8
j_gene: TRBJ2-5
abundance: once
CDR3aa: CASSLRDNQETQYF

v_gene: TRBV2
j_gene: TRBJ2-2
abundance: -
CDR3aa: CASSELSSHGELFF

v_gene: TRBV30
j_gene: TRBJ2-1
abundance: few
CDR3aa: CAWSPPGQDYNEQFF

v_gene: TRBV5-1
j_gene: TRBJ1-6
abundance: few
CDR3aa: CASSLEGGKDSPLHF

v_gene: TRBV7-9
j_gene: TRBJ1-2
abundance: -
CDR3aa: CVFRPLTGSPGYTF

v_gene: TRBV7-9
j_gene: TRBJ2-3
abundance: -
CDR3aa: CASSSGLAGDTQYF

v_gene: TRBV5-4
j_gene: TRBJ2-7
abundance: -
CDR3aa: CASSSDVVPGEQYF

v_gene: TRBV30
j_gene: TRBJ2-7
abundance: -
CDR3aa: CAWSWADTYEQYF